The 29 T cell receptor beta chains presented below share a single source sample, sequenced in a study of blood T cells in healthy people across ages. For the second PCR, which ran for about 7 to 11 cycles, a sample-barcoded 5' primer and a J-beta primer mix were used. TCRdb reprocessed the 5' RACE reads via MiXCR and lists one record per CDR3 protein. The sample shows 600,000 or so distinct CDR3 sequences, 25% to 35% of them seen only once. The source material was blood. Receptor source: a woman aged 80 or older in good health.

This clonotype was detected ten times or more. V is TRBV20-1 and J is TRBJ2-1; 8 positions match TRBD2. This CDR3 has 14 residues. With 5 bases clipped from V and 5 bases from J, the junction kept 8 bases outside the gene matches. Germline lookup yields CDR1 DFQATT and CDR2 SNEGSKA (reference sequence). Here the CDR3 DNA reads TGCAGTGCTGATCCGGGGGGGCTTAACAATGAGCAGTTCTTC. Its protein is CSADPGGLNNEQFF.

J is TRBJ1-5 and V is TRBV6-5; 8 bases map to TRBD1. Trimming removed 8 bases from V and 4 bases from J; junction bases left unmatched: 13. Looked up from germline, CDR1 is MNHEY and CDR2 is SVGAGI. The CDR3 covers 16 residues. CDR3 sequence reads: CASRGTGDLGNQPQHF. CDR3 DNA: TGTGCCAGCCGGGGGACAGGCGACTTAGGAAATCAGCCCCAGCATTTT.

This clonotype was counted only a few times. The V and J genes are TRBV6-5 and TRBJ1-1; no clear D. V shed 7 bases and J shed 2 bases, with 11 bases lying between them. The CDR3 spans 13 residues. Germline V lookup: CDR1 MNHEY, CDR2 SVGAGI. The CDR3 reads CASTYSANTEAFF. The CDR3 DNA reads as TGTGCCAGCACCTATTCCGCAAACACTGAAGCTTTCTTT.

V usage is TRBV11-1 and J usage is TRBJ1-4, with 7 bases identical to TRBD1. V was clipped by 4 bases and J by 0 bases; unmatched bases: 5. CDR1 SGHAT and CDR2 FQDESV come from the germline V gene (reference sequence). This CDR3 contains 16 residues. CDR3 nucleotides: TGTGCCAGCAGCTCCAGGACAGGCGCAACTAATGAAAAACTGTTTTTT. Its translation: CASSSRTGATNEKLFF.

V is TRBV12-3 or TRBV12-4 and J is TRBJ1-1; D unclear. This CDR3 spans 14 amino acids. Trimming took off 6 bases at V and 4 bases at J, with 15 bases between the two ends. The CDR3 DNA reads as TGTGCCAGCAGGGAAACTGGACGGCTCACTGAAGCTTTCTTT. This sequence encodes CASRETGRLTEAFF.

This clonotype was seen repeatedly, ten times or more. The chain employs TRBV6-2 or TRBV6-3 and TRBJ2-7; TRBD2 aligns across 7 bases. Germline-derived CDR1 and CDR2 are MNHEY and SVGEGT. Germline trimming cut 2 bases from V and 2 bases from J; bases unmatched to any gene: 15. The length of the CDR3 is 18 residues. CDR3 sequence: CASSYAELKASGTYEQYF. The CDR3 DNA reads TGTGCCAGCAGTTACGCCGAACTCAAGGCTAGCGGAACCTACGAGCAGTACTTC.

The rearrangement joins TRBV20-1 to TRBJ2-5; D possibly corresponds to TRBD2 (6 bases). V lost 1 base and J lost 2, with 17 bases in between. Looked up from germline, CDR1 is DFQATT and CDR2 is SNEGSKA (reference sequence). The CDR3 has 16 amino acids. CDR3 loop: CSARGKPGGTQETQYF. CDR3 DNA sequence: TGCAGTGCTAGAGGAAAGCCGGGCGGGACGCAAGAGACCCAGTACTTC.

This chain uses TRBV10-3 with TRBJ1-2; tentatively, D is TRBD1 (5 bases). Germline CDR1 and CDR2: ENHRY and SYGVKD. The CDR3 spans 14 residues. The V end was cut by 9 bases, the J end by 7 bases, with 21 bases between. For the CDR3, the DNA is TGTGCCATAAGGGGAGGGACTGAAGCCTCTGGCTACACCTTC. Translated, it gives CAIRGGTEASGYTF.

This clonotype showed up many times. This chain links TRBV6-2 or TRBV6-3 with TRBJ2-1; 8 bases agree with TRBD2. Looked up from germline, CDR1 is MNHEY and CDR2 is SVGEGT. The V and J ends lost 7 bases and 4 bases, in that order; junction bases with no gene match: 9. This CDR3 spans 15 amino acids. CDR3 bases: TGTGCCAGCAACCGGGAGGGTCGGGTTTACAATGAGCAGTTCTTC. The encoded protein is CASNREGRVYNEQFF.

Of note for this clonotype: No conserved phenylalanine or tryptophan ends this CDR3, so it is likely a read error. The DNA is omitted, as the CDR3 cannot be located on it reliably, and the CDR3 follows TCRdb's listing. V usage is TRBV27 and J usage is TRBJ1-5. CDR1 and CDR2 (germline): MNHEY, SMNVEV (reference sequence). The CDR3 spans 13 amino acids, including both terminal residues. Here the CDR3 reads CASSSSRFQPQHV.

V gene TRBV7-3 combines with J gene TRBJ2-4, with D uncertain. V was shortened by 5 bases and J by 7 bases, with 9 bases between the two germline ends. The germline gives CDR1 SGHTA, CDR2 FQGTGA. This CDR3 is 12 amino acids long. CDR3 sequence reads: CASSPQRNIQYF. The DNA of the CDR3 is TGTGCCAGCAGCCCACAAAGGAACATTCAGTACTTC. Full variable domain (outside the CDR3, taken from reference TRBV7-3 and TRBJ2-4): GAGVSQTPSNKVTEKGKYVELRCDPISGHTALYWYRQSLGQGPEFLIYFQGTGAADDSGLPNDRFFAVRPEGSVSTLKIQRTERGDSAVYLCASSPQRNIQYFGAGTRLSVL.

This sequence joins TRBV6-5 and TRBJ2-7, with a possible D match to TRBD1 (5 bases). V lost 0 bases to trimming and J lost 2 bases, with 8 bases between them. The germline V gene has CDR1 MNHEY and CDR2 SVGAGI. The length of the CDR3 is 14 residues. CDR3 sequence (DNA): TGTGCCAGCAGTTACTCGACAGCAACCTACGAGCAGTACTTC. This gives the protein CASSYSTATYEQYF.

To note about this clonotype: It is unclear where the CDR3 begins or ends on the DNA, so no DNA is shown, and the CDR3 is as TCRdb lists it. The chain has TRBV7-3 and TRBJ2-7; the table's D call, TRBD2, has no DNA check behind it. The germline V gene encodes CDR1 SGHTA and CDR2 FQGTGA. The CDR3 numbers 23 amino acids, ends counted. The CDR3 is CASSFPGLFDNEQCFGPGETQYF.

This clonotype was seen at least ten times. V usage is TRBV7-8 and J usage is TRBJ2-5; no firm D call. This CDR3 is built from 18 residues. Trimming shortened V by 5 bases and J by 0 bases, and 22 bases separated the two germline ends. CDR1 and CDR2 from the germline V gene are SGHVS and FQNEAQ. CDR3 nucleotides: TGTGCCAGCAGCCCAGCCCGCGTGGTGGGATTGTACCAAGAGACCCAGTACTTC. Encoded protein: CASSPARVVGLYQETQYF.

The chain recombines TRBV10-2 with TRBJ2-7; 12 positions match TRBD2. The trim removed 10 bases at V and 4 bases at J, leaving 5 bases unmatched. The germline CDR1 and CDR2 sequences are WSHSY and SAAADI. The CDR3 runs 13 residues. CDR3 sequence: CATGLAGSYEQYF. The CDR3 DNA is TGCGCCACCGGACTAGCGGGGTCTTACGAGCAGTACTTC.

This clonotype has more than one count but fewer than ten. The CDR3 is CASSQTIGLDEQYF. CDR3 coding DNA: TGTGCCAGCAGCCAAACCATAGGTTTGGACGAGCAGTACTTC. This chain uses TRBV16 with TRBJ2-7; no clear D gene. Trimming removed 2 bases from V and 5 bases from J, with 13 bases in between. The length of the CDR3 is 14 residues. CDR1 is KGHSY and CDR2 is FQNENV in the germline V gene.

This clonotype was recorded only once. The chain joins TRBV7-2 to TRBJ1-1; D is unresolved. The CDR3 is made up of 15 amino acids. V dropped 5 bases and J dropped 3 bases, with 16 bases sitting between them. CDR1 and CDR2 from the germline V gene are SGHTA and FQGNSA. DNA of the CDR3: TGTGCCAGCAGCGTTACAGTGGCAATGCACACTGAAGCTTTCTTT. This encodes CASSVTVAMHTEAFF.

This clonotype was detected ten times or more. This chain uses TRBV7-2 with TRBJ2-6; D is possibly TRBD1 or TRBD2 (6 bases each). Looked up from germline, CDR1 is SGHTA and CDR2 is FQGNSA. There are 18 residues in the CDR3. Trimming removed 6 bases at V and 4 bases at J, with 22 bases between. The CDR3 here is CASRLTPGEEVGANVLTF. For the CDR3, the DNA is TGTGCCAGCAGACTAACTCCAGGGGAGGAAGTGGGGGCCAACGTCCTGACTTTC.

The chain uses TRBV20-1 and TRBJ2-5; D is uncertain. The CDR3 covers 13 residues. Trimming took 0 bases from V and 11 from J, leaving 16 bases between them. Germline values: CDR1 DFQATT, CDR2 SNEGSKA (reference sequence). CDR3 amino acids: CSARDVQNNEQYF. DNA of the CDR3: TGCAGTGCTAGAGATGTTCAGAACAATGAGCAGTACTTC.

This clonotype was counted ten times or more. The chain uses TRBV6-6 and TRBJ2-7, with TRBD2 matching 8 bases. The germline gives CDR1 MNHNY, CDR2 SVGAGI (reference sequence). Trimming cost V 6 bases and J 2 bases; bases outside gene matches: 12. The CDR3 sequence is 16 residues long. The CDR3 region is CASSPGRDLLPYEQYF. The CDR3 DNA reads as TGTGCCAGCAGCCCCGGGAGGGACCTCCTCCCCTACGAGCAGTACTTC.

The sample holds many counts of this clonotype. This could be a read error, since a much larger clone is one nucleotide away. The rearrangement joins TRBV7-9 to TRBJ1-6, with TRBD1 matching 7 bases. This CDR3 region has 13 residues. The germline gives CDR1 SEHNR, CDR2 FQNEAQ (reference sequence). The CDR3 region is CASSPRGASPPHF. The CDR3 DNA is TGTGCCAGCAGCCCCAGGGGGGCTTCACCCCCCCACTTT. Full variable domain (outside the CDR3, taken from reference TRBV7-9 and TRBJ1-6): DTGVSQNPRHKITKRGQNVTFRCDPISEHNRLYWYRQTLGQGPEFLTYFQNEAQLEKSRLLSDRFSAERPKGSFSTLEIQRTEQGDSAMYLCASSPRGASPPHFGNGTRLTVT.

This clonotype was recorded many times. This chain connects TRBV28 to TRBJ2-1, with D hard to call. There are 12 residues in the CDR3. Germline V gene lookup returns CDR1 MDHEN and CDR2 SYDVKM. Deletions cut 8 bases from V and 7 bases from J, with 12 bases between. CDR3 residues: CASGVSFNEQFF. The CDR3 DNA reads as TGTGCCAGCGGGGTCTCCTTTAATGAGCAGTTCTTC.

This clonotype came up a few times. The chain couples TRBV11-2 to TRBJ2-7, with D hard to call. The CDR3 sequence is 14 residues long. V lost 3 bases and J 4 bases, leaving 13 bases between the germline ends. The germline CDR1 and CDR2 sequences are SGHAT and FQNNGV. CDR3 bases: TGTGCCAGCAGCTTGGCAGGTGCCCGGTACGAGCAGTACTTC. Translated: CASSLAGARYEQYF.

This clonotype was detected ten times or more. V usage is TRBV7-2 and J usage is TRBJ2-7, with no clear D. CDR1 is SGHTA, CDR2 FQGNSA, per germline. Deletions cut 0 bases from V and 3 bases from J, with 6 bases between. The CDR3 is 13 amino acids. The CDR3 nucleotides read TGTGCCAGCAGCTTAGCCGCTCACTACGAGCAGTACTTC. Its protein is CASSLAAHYEQYF.

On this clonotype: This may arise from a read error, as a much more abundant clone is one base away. The chain's CDR3 is CASSVGLRPNEQYF. CDR3 coding DNA: TGTGCCAGCAGCGTAGGGTTGAGACCAAACGAGCAGTACTTC. The V and J genes are TRBV9 and TRBJ2-7; D is uncertain. Between the trimmed V and J ends, which lost 0 bases and 5 bases, there was a span of 12 bases. Germline V CDR1 and CDR2: SGDLS, YYNGEE. The CDR3 spans 14 residues. The variable domain in full, completed from reference TRBV9 and TRBJ2-7, reads DSGVTQTPKHLITATGQRVTLRCSPRSGDLSVYWYQQSLDQGLQFLIQYYNGEERAKGNILERFSAQQFPDLHSELNLSSLELGDSALYFCASSVGLRPNEQYFGPGTRLTVT.

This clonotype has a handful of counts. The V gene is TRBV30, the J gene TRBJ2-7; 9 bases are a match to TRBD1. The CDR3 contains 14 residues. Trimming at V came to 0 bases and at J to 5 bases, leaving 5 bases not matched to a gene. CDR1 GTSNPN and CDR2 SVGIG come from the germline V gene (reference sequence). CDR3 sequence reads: CAWSVKRQGDEQYF. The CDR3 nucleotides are TGTGCCTGGAGTGTTAAAAGACAGGGGGACGAGCAGTACTTC.

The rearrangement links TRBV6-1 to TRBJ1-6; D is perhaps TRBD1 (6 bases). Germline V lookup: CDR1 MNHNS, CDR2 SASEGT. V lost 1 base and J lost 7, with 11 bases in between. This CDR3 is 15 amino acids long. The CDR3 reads CASSEVGGTNSPLHF. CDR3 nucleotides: TGTGCCAGCAGTGAAGTGGGGGGGACAAATTCACCCCTCCACTTT.

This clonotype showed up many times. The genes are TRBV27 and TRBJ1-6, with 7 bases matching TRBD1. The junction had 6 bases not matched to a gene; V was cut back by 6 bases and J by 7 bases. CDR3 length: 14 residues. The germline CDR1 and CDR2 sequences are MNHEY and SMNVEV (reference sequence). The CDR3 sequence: CASRLQGNNSPLHF. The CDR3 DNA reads TGTGCCAGCAGACTACAGGGGAACAATTCACCCCTCCACTTT.

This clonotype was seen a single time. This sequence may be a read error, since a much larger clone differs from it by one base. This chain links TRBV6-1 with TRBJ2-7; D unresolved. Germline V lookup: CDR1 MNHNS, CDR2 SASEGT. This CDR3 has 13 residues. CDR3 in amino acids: CASGDRWAYEQYF. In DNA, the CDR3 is TGTGCCAGCGGTGACCGATGGGCCTACGAGCAGTACTTC.